Shown below are 18 T cell receptor beta chains from a single sample sequenced in a study of OX40 agonist ivuxolimab in advanced cancers. The protocol was immunoSEQ multiplex PCR, while the TCRdb copy is restricted to in-frame clones and leaves out a portion. The data hold approximately 88,000 clones, with 70% to 90% observed a single time. Sequenced here: CD4+ or CD8+ T cells sorted from blood, sampled in a trial of the OX40 agonist ivuxolimab. These TCRs come from an adult with an advanced solid tumor such as melanoma, head and neck, liver or kidney cancer.

The chain recombines TRBV4-1 with TRBJ2-1; 8 positions match TRBD2. CDR1 and CDR2 (germline): MGHRA, YSYEKL. This CDR3 comprises 16 residues. With V trimmed by 0 bases and J by 4 bases, 5 bases remained unmatched. Written as DNA, the CDR3 is TGCGCCAGCAGCCAAGATAGGGGCGGGAGGTACAATGAGCAGTTCTTC. Translating gives CASSQDRGGRYNEQFF.

The chain carries TRBV5-6 and TRBJ2-1; unclear D gene. The germline V and J ends were trimmed by 3 bases and 1 base, with 14 bases remaining between them. The CDR3 has 16 amino acids. Germline V gene lookup returns CDR1 SGHDT and CDR2 YYEEEE. The CDR3: CASSSTVDASYNEQFF. CDR3 nucleotides: TGTGCCAGCAGCTCCACTGTAGATGCATCCTACAATGAGCAGTTCTTC.

In this sample, this clone turned up once. The chain employs TRBV5-1 and TRBJ2-5, with 10 bases identical to TRBD1. The trim removed 4 bases at V and 5 bases at J, leaving 8 bases unmatched. CDR3 size: 15 residues. In germline, CDR1 is SGHRS, CDR2 YFSETQ. DNA for the CDR3: TGCGCCAGCAGCCCCGGGACAGGGGTTGGGGAGACCCAGTACTTC. The encoded protein is CASSPGTGVGETQYF.

This chain connects TRBV15 to TRBJ1-5; D gene uncertain. The V and J ends lost 0 bases and 13 bases respectively, with 10 bases between them. The germline V gene has CDR1 LNHNV and CDR2 YYDKDF (reference sequence). The CDR3 extends over 12 amino acids. As DNA, the CDR3 is TGTGCCACCAGCAGAGATCTGGCAGTACAGCATTTT. This gives the protein CATSRDLAVQHF.

This sequence joins TRBV4-1 and TRBJ1-2; maybe TRBD1 (5 bases). V lost 0 bases and J lost 5, with 10 bases in between. Germline lookup yields CDR1 MGHRA and CDR2 YSYEKL. The CDR3 contains 14 residues. CDR3 DNA sequence: TGCGCCAGCAGCCAAGATGCAGGGAAGTATGGCTACACCTTC. Its protein product is CASSQDAGKYGYTF.

This rearrangement joins TRBV25-1 to TRBJ1-4; tentatively, D is TRBD1 (6 bases). The germline CDR1 and CDR2 sequences are MGHDK and SYGVNS. V was clipped by 4 bases and J by 5 bases, with 11 bases between them. This CDR3 spans 14 amino acids. CDR3: CASSGTVSNEKLFF. DNA for the CDR3: TGTGCCAGCAGTGGGACAGTTTCCAATGAAAAACTGTTTTTT.

This chain links TRBV2 with TRBJ2-6; possibly TRBD2 for D (6 bases). The CDR3 loop spans 19 amino acids. Germline loops: CDR1 SNHLY, CDR2 FYNNEI. Trimming took off 9 bases at V and 0 bases at J, with 24 bases between the two ends. The CDR3 nucleotides are TGTGCCAGTTCCCTAGGAGGGATTCATCCCCGCTCTGGGGCCAACGTCCTGACTTTC. This codes for CASSLGGIHPRSGANVLTF.

This chain joins TRBV4-1 and TRBJ2-1; D unclear. The germline CDR1 and CDR2 sequences are MGHRA and YSYEKL. Trimming removed 4 bases from V and 6 bases from J, with 19 bases in between. The length of the CDR3 is 16 residues. The CDR3 region has the DNA TGCGCCAGCAGCCCAGCCCCGGGTTCTCGCCTCAATGAGCAGTTCTTC. Translating gives CASSPAPGSRLNEQFF.

The V call is TRBV10-3, the J call TRBJ1-1, with D possibly TRBD1 on 6 matching bases. The length of the CDR3 is 15 residues. The germline V and J ends were trimmed by 3 bases and 0 bases, with 11 bases remaining between them. The germline CDR1 and CDR2 sequences are ENHRY and SYGVKD. The CDR3 protein is CAISEQGSMNTEAFF. Written as DNA, the CDR3 is TGTGCCATCAGTGAACAGGGATCAATGAACACTGAAGCTTTCTTT.

The chain employs TRBV19 and TRBJ2-1; 10 bases fit TRBD2. The CDR3 is 16 residues long. Trimming removed 9 bases from V and 0 bases from J; junction bases left unmatched: 8. Per the germline V gene, CDR1 is LNHDA and CDR2 is SQIVND (reference sequence). DNA for the CDR3: TGTGCCAGCCGACTAGCGGGTCCTAGCTCCTACAATGAGCAGTTCTTC. Amino acid sequence: CASRLAGPSSYNEQFF.

The chain is built from TRBV6-5 and TRBJ2-2, with D tentatively TRBD1 or TRBD2 (5 bases each). V was trimmed by 7 bases and J by 4 bases, leaving 10 bases between them. This CDR3 has 13 amino acids. CDR1 is MNHEY, CDR2 SVGAGI, per germline. Here the CDR3 reads CASTPGSTGELFF. CDR3 nucleotides: TGTGCCAGCACCCCAGGGAGCACCGGGGAGCTGTTTTTT.

V gene TRBV10-1 combines with J gene TRBJ2-3, with D possibly matching TRBD1 (6 bases). This CDR3 region has 17 residues. V gave up 5 bases and J gave up 0 bases, with 18 bases separating them. Germline lookup yields CDR1 WNHNN and CDR2 SYGVQD (reference sequence). CDR3 amino acids: CASSPLPSTGSTDTQYF. In DNA, the CDR3 is TGCGCCAGCAGTCCCCTTCCCTCAACAGGGAGCACAGATACGCAGTATTTT.

The rearrangement joins TRBV19 to TRBJ1-1; D may be TRBD1 (5 bases). This CDR3 is built from 12 residues. V lost 5 bases, J lost 8 bases, and 12 bases lay in between. CDR1 is LNHDA and CDR2 is SQIVND in the germline V gene (reference sequence). Written as DNA, the CDR3 is TGTGCCAGTAGTCTCCAGGGCCGAGAAGCTTTCTTT. Its protein is CASSLQGREAFF.

The J gene is TRBJ1-2, the V gene TRBV6-5, with a weak D call TRBD1 (5 bases). The germline V gene encodes CDR1 MNHEY and CDR2 SVGAGI. Deletions cut 7 bases from V and 2 bases from J, with 14 bases between. The CDR3 covers 14 residues. CDR3 sequence: CASTSRAGNYGYTF. DNA of the CDR3: TGTGCCAGCACCTCCCGGGCAGGGAACTATGGCTACACCTTC.

The V call is TRBV18, the J call TRBJ1-1, with D uncertain. Germline loops: CDR1 KGHSH, CDR2 LQKENI. V lost 3 bases and J 6 bases, leaving 11 bases between the germline ends. The CDR3 has 13 residues. The DNA of the CDR3 is TGTGCCAGCTCACCCGGGAGTAATGCTGAAGCTTTCTTT. Its protein is CASSPGSNAEAFF.

This clone was recorded a few times. V usage is TRBV5-6 and J usage is TRBJ2-2, with 7 bases fitting TRBD2. The germline V gene encodes CDR1 SGHDT and CDR2 YYEEEE. The CDR3 loop spans 15 amino acids. Trimming at V came to 5 bases and at J to 0 bases, leaving 4 bases not matched to a gene. This CDR3 reads CASSIAGANTGELFF. DNA of the CDR3: TGTGCCAGCAGTATAGCGGGCGCGAACACCGGGGAGCTGTTTTTT.

The chain carries TRBV7-2 and TRBJ2-7; D possibly corresponds to TRBD2 (5 bases). Germline CDR1 and CDR2: SGHTA and FQGNSA. The ends were cut back, 2 bases at V and 3 bases at J, with 17 bases in the middle. The CDR3 runs 16 residues. The CDR3 bases are TGTGCCAGCAGCTTACGCGCATTGAGCGGACTCTACGAGCAGTACTTC. It encodes CASSLRALSGLYEQYF.

The V call is TRBV7-2, the J call TRBJ2-5; 8 bases agree with TRBD1. Germline assignment: CDR1 SGHTA and CDR2 FQGNSA. The CDR3 loop spans 13 amino acids. With V trimmed by 5 bases and J by 4 bases, 3 bases remained unmatched. The DNA of the CDR3 is TGTGCCAGCAGCCGGGACAGGCTAGAGACCCAGTACTTC. Its translation is CASSRDRLETQYF.